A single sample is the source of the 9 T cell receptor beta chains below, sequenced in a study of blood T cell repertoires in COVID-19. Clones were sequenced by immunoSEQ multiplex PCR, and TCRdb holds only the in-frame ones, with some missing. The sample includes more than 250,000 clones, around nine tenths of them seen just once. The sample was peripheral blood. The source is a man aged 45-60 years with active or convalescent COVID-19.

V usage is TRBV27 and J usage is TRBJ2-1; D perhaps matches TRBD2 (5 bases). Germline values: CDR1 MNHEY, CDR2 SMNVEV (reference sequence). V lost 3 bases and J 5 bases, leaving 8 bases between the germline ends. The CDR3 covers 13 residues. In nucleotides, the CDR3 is TGTGCCAGCAGTTTCTTCGGGAACAATGAGCAGTTCTTC. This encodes CASSFFGNNEQFF.

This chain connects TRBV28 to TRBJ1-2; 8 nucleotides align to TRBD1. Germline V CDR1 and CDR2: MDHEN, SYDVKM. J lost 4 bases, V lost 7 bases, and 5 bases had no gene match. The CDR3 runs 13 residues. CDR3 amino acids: CASTGGAIYGYTF. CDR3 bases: TGTGCCAGCACAGGGGGCGCGATCTATGGCTACACCTTC.

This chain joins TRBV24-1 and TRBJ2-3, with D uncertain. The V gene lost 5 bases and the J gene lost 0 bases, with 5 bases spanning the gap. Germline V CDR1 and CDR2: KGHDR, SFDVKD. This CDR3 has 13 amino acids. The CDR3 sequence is CATSVQSTDTQYF. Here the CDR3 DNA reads TGTGCCACCAGTGTTCAGAGCACAGATACGCAGTATTTT.

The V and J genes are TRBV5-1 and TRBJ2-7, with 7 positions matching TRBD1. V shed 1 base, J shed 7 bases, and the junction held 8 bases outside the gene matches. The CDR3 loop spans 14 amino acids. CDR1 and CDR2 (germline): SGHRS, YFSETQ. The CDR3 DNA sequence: TGCGCCAGCAGCTTGATGACAGGGTCTCGGGAGCAGTACTTC. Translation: CASSLMTGSREQYF.

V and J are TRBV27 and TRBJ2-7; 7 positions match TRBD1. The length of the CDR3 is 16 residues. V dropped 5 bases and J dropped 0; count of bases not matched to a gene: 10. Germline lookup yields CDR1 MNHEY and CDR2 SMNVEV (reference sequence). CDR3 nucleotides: TGTGCCAGCAGTCTTTTTTCGACAGGGAGCTCCTACGAGCAGTACTTC. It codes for CASSLFSTGSSYEQYF.

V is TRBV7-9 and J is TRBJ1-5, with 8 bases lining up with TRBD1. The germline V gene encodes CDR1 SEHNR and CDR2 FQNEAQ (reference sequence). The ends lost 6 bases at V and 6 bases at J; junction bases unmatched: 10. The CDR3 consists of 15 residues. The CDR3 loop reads CASSLGQGRPQPQHF. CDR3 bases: TGTGCCAGCAGTCTAGGACAGGGAAGGCCTCAGCCCCAGCATTTT.

The CDR3 spells CASANGQTYEQYF. The CDR3, as DNA: TGTGCCAGTGCCAATGGACAGACATACGAGCAGTACTTC. The J gene is TRBJ2-7, the V gene TRBV27; D is perhaps TRBD1 (6 bases). V was cut by 9 bases and J by 4 bases, with 16 bases left in between. This CDR3 has 13 residues. The germline gives CDR1 MNHEY, CDR2 SMNVEV (reference sequence).

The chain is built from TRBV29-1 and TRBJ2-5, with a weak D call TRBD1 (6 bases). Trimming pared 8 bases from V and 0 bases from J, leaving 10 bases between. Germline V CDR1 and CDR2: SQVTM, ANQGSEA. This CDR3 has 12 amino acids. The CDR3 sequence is CSFGQYQETQYF. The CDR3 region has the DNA TGCAGCTTTGGACAGTACCAAGAGACCCAGTACTTC.

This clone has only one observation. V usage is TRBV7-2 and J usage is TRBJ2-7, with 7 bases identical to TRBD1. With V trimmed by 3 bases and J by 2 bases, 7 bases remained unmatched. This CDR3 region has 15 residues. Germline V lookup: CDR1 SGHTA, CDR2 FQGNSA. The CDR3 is CASSFSTGRAYEQYF. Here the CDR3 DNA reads TGTGCCAGCAGCTTTTCGACAGGGCGGGCCTACGAGCAGTACTTC.